This entry is about one T cell receptor (beta chain). Its target is unknown. These data come from a study of T cell responses to AZD1222 COVID-19 vaccine. Germline CDR1 and CDR2: SGHDN and FVKESK. The CDR3 runs to 15 residues. Trimming at V came to 6 bases and at J to 5 bases, leaving 9 bases not matched to a gene. Clones were read by immunoSEQ multiplex PCR, and TCRdb kept only the in-frame ones, dropping some. The data show approximately 100,000 clones, with 80% to 90% seen just once and around 12% held by the top ten. Findings and caveats of the study: Spike-wide coverage was observed for vaccine-associated CD4 TCRs, with dominant responses at 160-218 and 743-854. White British ancestry dominated among donors, who included more females, and clonal diversity was possibly underestimated. Only a handful of AZD1222 recipients were seropositive at baseline.

The rearrangement joins TRBV14 to TRBJ1-1, with 10 bases that match TRBD1. This receptor was obtained from an adult in good health. This specimen consisted of peripheral blood, obtained on day 0 of AZD1222 vaccination. CDR3 amino acids: CASRPRQGANTEAFF. The CDR3 DNA reads as TGTGCCAGCAGACCACGACAGGGGGCGAATACTGAAGCTTTCTTT.